The 22 T cell receptor beta chains given below trace back to one sample, sequenced in a study of OX40 agonist ivuxolimab in advanced cancers. TCRdb's copy holds only in-frame clones and misses some; the assay was immunoSEQ multiplex PCR. Of approximately 100,000 clones in the sample, about 90% were seen once. Here the sequenced sample was CD4+ or CD8+ T cells sorted from blood, taken in a trial of the OX40 agonist ivuxolimab. Source of these receptors: an adult with an advanced solid tumor such as melanoma, head and neck, liver or kidney cancer.

This chain links TRBV6-4 with TRBJ2-6, with D perhaps matching TRBD1 (5 bases). The CDR3 runs 14 residues. The germline CDR1 and CDR2 sequences are MRHNA and SNTAGT. V shed 5 bases and J shed 4 bases, with 9 bases lying between them. The CDR3 reads CASSPGPGANVLTF. The CDR3 bases are TGTGCCAGCAGTCCAGGGCCCGGGGCCAACGTCCTGACTTTC.

The chain recombines TRBV4-3 with TRBJ2-1, with D possibly being TRBD1 (6 bases). The germline CDR1 and CDR2 sequences are LGHNA and YSLEER. This CDR3 spans 15 amino acids. The ends were cut back, 0 bases at V and 6 bases at J, with 12 bases in the middle. The CDR3 DNA follows: TGCGCCAGCAGCCAAGAAGGAGCAGGGGCCAATGAGCAGTTCTTC. As protein: CASSQEGAGANEQFF.

This sequence joins TRBV7-9 and TRBJ1-2; TRBD1 is a possible D gene (5 bases). The length of the CDR3 is 16 residues. Per the germline V gene, CDR1 is SEHNR and CDR2 is FQNEAQ (reference sequence). Trimming cost V 5 bases and J 2 bases, with 18 bases left between them. The CDR3 spells CASSKTNPGPNYGYTF. The DNA for the CDR3 is TGTGCCAGCAGCAAAACCAACCCGGGACCGAACTATGGCTACACCTTC.

This clone has a single count. At the DNA level, this CDR3 is encoded by other sequences in the same sample as well. V usage is TRBV7-2 and J usage is TRBJ1-2; a possible D gene is TRBD1 (6 bases). CDR3 length: 15 amino acids. In germline, CDR1 is SGHTA, CDR2 FQGNSA. Trimming stripped 0 bases from V and 4 bases from J, with 12 bases between. The CDR3 protein is CASSLAGGAIYGYTF. As DNA, the CDR3 is TGTGCCAGCAGCTTAGCTGGGGGCGCGATCTATGGCTACACCTTC.

This chain connects TRBV29-1 to TRBJ2-5; D is unresolved. This CDR3 contains 13 residues. V lost 3 bases to trimming and J lost 5 bases, with 13 bases between them. CDR1 is SQVTM, CDR2 ANQGSEA, per germline. For the CDR3, the DNA is TGCAGCGTTGACGGAAGGTCATGGGAGACCCAGTACTTC. This encodes CSVDGRSWETQYF.

This chain connects TRBV19 to TRBJ2-1; the D is unclear. The length of the CDR3 is 17 residues. From germline, CDR1 is LNHDA and CDR2 SQIVND (reference sequence). Trimming pared 6 bases from V and 1 base from J, leaving 19 bases between. The CDR3 sequence: CASRREGGASSYNEQFF. The CDR3 DNA reads as TGTGCCAGTAGAAGGGAAGGCGGCGCGTCGTCCTACAATGAGCAGTTCTTC.

This sequence joins TRBV7-2 and TRBJ1-3, with 7 bases that match TRBD1. The CDR3 loop spans 15 amino acids. Losses at the gene ends were 1 base for V and 3 bases for J; bases not matched to a gene: 3. Germline V CDR1 and CDR2: SGHTA, FQGNSA. CDR3 nucleotides: TGTGCCAGCAGCTTAGGGGCAGGGGGTGGAAACACCATATATTTT. Protein sequence: CASSLGAGGGNTIYF.

Comments on this clone: Additional DNA sequences in this sample encode the identical CDR3. The chain has TRBV7-9 and TRBJ1-1, with unresolved D. The germline gives CDR1 SEHNR, CDR2 FQNEAQ (reference sequence). CDR3 size: 12 residues. Trimming removed 2 bases from V and 5 bases from J, with 6 bases in between. The CDR3 DNA is TGTGCCAGCAGCTTACGAGAGACTGAAGCTTTCTTT. It specifies CASSLRETEAFF.

This clone was counted a single time. The CDR3 is CASLSPANSPLHF. The CDR3 region has the DNA TGTGCCAGTCTCTCCCCAGCTAATTCACCCCTCCACTTT. The chain uses TRBV28 and TRBJ1-6; D gene ambiguous. Germline-derived CDR1 and CDR2 are MDHEN and SYDVKM. The CDR3 is 13 residues long. Trimming shortened V by 9 bases and J by 6 bases, and 12 bases separated the two germline ends.

This chain links TRBV5-4 with TRBJ2-1, with 7 nucleotides matching TRBD2. This CDR3 is built from 14 residues. Germline V lookup: CDR1 SGHNT, CDR2 YYREEE (reference sequence). The V gene end was trimmed by 4 bases and the J gene end by 9 bases; junction bases not matched to a gene: 10. The CDR3 DNA reads TGTGCCAGCAGCCTGGCGGGGGTCACAGGTGAGCAGTTCTTC. Protein sequence: CASSLAGVTGEQFF.

Concerning this clone: An end of the junction differs from the germline gene, which may be a read error. The chain uses TRBV14 and TRBJ2-5; D remains unclear. Germline V gene lookup returns CDR1 SGHDN and CDR2 FVKESK. CDR3 length: 13 amino acids. CDR3 DNA sequence: TGTGCCAGCAGCCAAGAGAGCCAAGGGACCCAGTACTTC. Translating gives CASSQESQGTQYF.

The genes are TRBV7-9 and TRBJ2-1; 16 bases map to TRBD2. The J segment lost 7 bases and the V segment lost 5 bases, leaving 8 bases of the junction unmatched. This CDR3 is built from 17 residues. Germline V gene sequence: CDR1 SEHNR, CDR2 FQNEAQ (reference sequence). As DNA, the CDR3 is TGTGCCAGCAGCCCCGGGACTAGCGGGGGGGCTTGGAATGAGCAGTTCTTC. Residues: CASSPGTSGGAWNEQFF.

This clone showed up just a few times. The gene calls are TRBV6-6 and TRBJ2-3; tentative D call: TRBD2 (7 bases). Trimming took off 6 bases at V and 4 bases at J, with 14 bases between the two ends. Germline loops: CDR1 MNHNY, CDR2 SVGAGI (reference sequence). The CDR3 runs to 14 residues. CDR3 sequence: CASRQRGGPDTQYF. The CDR3 DNA reads as TGTGCCAGCAGGCAAAGGGGGGGCCCAGATACGCAGTATTTT.

In this sample, this clone turned up a few times. The V call is TRBV2, the J call TRBJ2-7, with 8 bases matching TRBD1. With 4 bases clipped from V and 4 bases from J, the junction kept 6 bases outside the gene matches. Germline V gene lookup returns CDR1 SNHLY and CDR2 FYNNEI. The CDR3 has 14 amino acids. CDR3: CASSGGTGFYEQYF. The CDR3 coding sequence is TGTGCCAGCAGTGGTGGGACAGGATTTTACGAGCAGTACTTC. The full variable domain, completed using reference TRBV2 and TRBJ2-7, is EPEVTQTPSHQVTQMGQEVILRCVPISNHLYFYWYRQILGQKVEFLVSFYNNEISEKSEIFDDQFSVERPDGSNFTLKIRSTKLEDSAMYFCASSGGTGFYEQYFGPGTRLTVT.

The chain is built from TRBV28 and TRBJ2-2; 8 positions agree with TRBD2. With V trimmed by 8 bases and J by 0 bases, 5 bases remained unmatched. CDR1 is MDHEN, CDR2 SYDVKM, per germline. The CDR3 runs to 15 residues. CDR3 in DNA: TGTGCCAGCTCTAGCGGGTGGGCGAACACCGGGGAGCTGTTTTTT. Protein product: CASSSGWANTGELFF. The full variable domain, rest sourced from reference TRBV28 and TRBJ2-2, is DVKVTQSSRYLVKRTGEKVFLECVQDMDHENMFWYRQDPGLGLRLIYFSYDVKMKEKGDIPEGYSVSREKKERFSLILESASTNQTSMYLCASSSGWANTGELFFGEGSRLTVL.

This clone came up once. The gene calls are TRBV30 and TRBJ1-2, with D uncertain. Per germline, CDR1 GTSNPN and CDR2 SVGIG (reference sequence). The V end lost 0 bases, the J end lost 4 bases, and 9 bases lay between the germline ends. The CDR3 loop spans 13 amino acids. The CDR3 DNA reads as TGTGCCTGGAGTGTAGGCCTCGTCTATGGCTACACCTTC. As protein: CAWSVGLVYGYTF.

This sequence joins TRBV2 and TRBJ2-2; D not certain. V was shortened by 8 bases and J by 7 bases, with 11 bases between the two germline ends. CDR1 and CDR2 (germline): SNHLY, FYNNEI. The CDR3 contains 12 residues. The CDR3 DNA sequence: TGTGCCAGCGGTTCGTCCATCGGGGAGCTGTTTTTT. Encoded protein: CASGSSIGELFF.

The chain couples TRBV19 to TRBJ1-2; D remains unclear. The CDR3 spans 14 residues. Germline-derived CDR1 and CDR2 are LNHDA and SQIVND (reference sequence). Trimming left V 1 base short and J 13 bases short, with 19 bases between. CDR3 DNA sequence: TGTGCCAGTAGTATAGGCGGGTCGTCCCTAAGTTCCACCTTC. Amino acids: CASSIGGSSLSSTF. Looking up the rest from reference TRBV19 and TRBJ1-2 gives the full variable domain: DGGITQSPKYLFRKEGQNVTLSCEQNLNHDAMYWYRQDPGQGLRLIYYSQIVNDFQKGDIAEGYSVSREKKESFPLTVTSAQKNPTAFYLCASSIGGSSLSSTFGSGTRLTVV.

As for this clone: The identical CDR3 is also encoded by other nucleotide sequences in the sample. The chain uses TRBV18 and TRBJ1-5, with a tentative D call TRBD1 (5 bases). Germline values: CDR1 KGHSH, CDR2 LQKENI. The CDR3 is made up of 13 amino acids. Deletions cut 3 bases from V and 4 bases from J, with 7 bases between. As DNA, the CDR3 is TGTGCCAGCTCACCGCAGGGAAATCAGCCCCAGCATTTT. Its protein is CASSPQGNQPQHF.

This clone appeared once. This chain uses TRBV6-6 with TRBJ1-4; tentatively, D is TRBD1 (5 bases). The CDR3 consists of 15 residues. V dropped 0 bases and J dropped 8 bases, with 13 bases sitting between them. Germline CDR1 MNHNY, CDR2 SVGAGI (reference sequence). CDR3 nucleotide sequence: TGTGCCAGCAGTTACTCGGGGGGGGAAGGGGAAAAACTGTTTTTT. Translating gives CASSYSGGEGEKLFF.

The rearrangement links TRBV6-5 to TRBJ1-2; no reliable D call. The germline V gene has CDR1 MNHEY and CDR2 SVGAGI. Trimming removed 7 bases at V and 0 bases at J, with 12 bases between. This CDR3 region has 14 residues. The CDR3 here is CASTQDGANYGYTF. CDR3 DNA: TGTGCCAGCACCCAGGACGGAGCTAACTATGGCTACACCTTC.

V is TRBV7-8 and J is TRBJ1-1; 7 bases are shared with TRBD1. The CDR3 extends over 13 amino acids. Germline V gene lookup returns CDR1 SGHVS and CDR2 FQNEAQ. The junction had 7 bases not matched to a gene; V was cut back by 3 bases and J by 9 bases. CDR3 sequence: CASSFEGASKAFF. CDR3 bases: TGTGCCAGCAGCTTCGAGGGGGCGTCGAAAGCTTTCTTT.